A single sample is the source of the 15 T cell receptor beta chains below, sequenced in a study of breast tumors, draining lymph nodes, adjacent tissues (dated by TCRdb to 2016 to 2017). The axillary draining lymph nodes of breast cancer patients were the source of the lymph node samples. Libraries were built with multiplex PCR. The instrument was an Illumina HiSeq 2000. In-frame beta chains were kept once TCRdb had trimmed the public reads at Q25 with fastp and called clones with MiXCR. CDR3 protein sequences are deduplicated, and each keeps its most common genes and DNA. The sample table records tens of thousands of distinct CDR3 sequences; over 25% of these occur just once. 8.1% of the sample comes from the top ten. Sequencing was done on a sample of axillary lymph node tissue. The source of these receptors is a female donor with breast cancer. Some clones in this sample may be carry-over from other donors' samples.

Concerning this clonotype: Given the absence of the conserved phenylalanine or tryptophan at the CDR3 end, a read error is likely. J is TRBJ1-2 and V is TRBV14; TRBD1 might be the D (6 bases). There are 13 residues in the CDR3. Germline V gives CDR1 SGHDN, CDR2 FVKESK. For the CDR3, the DNA is TGTGCCGGCAGCCGTACAGGGAGCTATGGCTACACCTCC. Its protein is CAGSRTGSYGYTS.

This clonotype showed up many times. This sequence joins TRBV11-3 and TRBJ1-2; no clear D gene. The CDR3 has 14 residues. V was trimmed by 5 bases and J by 0 bases, leaving 10 bases between them. Germline lookup yields CDR1 SGHNT and CDR2 YENEEA. In nucleotides, the CDR3 is TGTGCCAGCAGCCCCCGGACTACTAACTATGGCTACACCTTC. Translating gives CASSPRTTNYGYTF.

This clonotype was counted at least ten times. The chain joins TRBV9 to TRBJ1-3, with D perhaps matching TRBD1 (5 bases). Trimming took 0 bases from V and 4 from J, leaving 11 bases between them. The CDR3 spans 15 residues. The germline V gene encodes CDR1 SGDLS and CDR2 YYNGEE. CDR3 sequence reads: CASSVAGGTGNTIYF. As DNA, the CDR3 is TGTGCCAGCAGCGTAGCCGGGGGAACAGGAAACACCATATATTTT.

This clonotype was seen at least ten times. A much larger clone is a single base away; this may be a read error. The chain joins TRBV7-9 to TRBJ1-2; 10 bases map to TRBD1. Looked up from germline, CDR1 is SEHNR and CDR2 is FQNEAQ (reference sequence). The CDR3 sequence is 15 residues long. CDR3 nucleotides: TGTGCCAGCAGCTTAGCGCTGACAGGGGGCCATGGCTACCCCTTC. Protein: CASSLALTGGHGYPF.

This clonotype was seen ten or more times. The chain joins TRBV15 to TRBJ1-5; D unresolved. CDR3 size: 16 residues. The V and J ends lost 1 base and 3 bases respectively, with 13 bases between them. In germline, CDR1 is LNHNV, CDR2 YYDKDF (reference sequence). The CDR3 protein is CATSRGEPAFNQPQHF. CDR3 DNA: TGTGCCACCAGCAGAGGTGAACCGGCGTTCAATCAGCCCCAGCATTTT.

This clonotype has a handful of counts. CDR3 loop: CASSGGGNTEAFF. CDR3 DNA: TGTGCCAGTAGCGGGGGGGGGAACACTGAAGCTTTCTTT. The V gene is TRBV19, the J gene TRBJ1-1, with D possibly matching TRBD1 (5 bases). Germline loops: CDR1 LNHDA, CDR2 SQIVND (reference sequence). This CDR3 contains 13 residues. The V end was cut by 6 bases, the J end by 1 base, with 9 bases between. The variable domain in full, with the rest retrieved from reference TRBV19 and TRBJ1-1, is DGGITQSPKYLFRKEGQNVTLSCEQNLNHDAMYWYRQDPGQGLRLIYYSQIVNDFQKGDIAEGYSVSREKKESFPLTVTSAQKNPTAFYLCASSGGGNTEAFFGQGTRLTVV.

In this sample, this clonotype turned up many times. The V and J genes are TRBV5-8 and TRBJ2-1; 7 bases match TRBD1. The J segment lost 6 bases and the V segment lost 4 bases, leaving 10 bases of the junction unmatched. The CDR3 runs to 15 residues. Germline lookup yields CDR1 SGHTS and CDR2 YDEGEE. As DNA, the CDR3 is TGTGCCAGCAGCCTGGGACAGTTTCTCGTCAATGAGCAGTTCTTC. Protein product: CASSLGQFLVNEQFF.

This clonotype appeared many times. The rearrangement links TRBV10-3 to TRBJ2-1, with 8 bases lining up with TRBD2. The CDR3 spans 17 residues. V was clipped by 3 bases and J by 1 base; unmatched bases: 8. Germline V gene sequence: CDR1 ENHRY, CDR2 SYGVKD. CDR3 bases: TGTGCCATCAGTGACCCACAAGCGGGAGTATCCTACAATGAGCAGTTCTTC. Translated, it gives CAISDPQAGVSYNEQFF.

This clonotype was picked up many times. This chain connects TRBV5-6 to TRBJ2-5; D remains ambiguous. Germline assignment: CDR1 SGHDT and CDR2 YYEEEE. V was clipped by 0 bases and J by 5 bases, with 5 bases between them. The CDR3 is 12 amino acids. The CDR3: CASSLARETQYF. Written as DNA, the CDR3 is TGTGCCAGCAGCTTGGCCAGGGAGACCCAGTACTTC. The variable domain in full, completed from reference TRBV5-6 and TRBJ2-5, reads DAGVTQSPTHLIKTRGQQVTLRCSPKSGHDTVSWYQQALGQGPQFIFQYYEEEERQRGNFPDRFSGHQFPNYSSELNVNALLLGDSALYLCASSLARETQYFGPGTRLLVL.

This clonotype was seen at least ten times. The chain uses TRBV29-1 and TRBJ1-5; 11 bases align to TRBD1. V was clipped by 4 bases and J by 3 bases; unmatched bases: 8. Germline CDR1 SQVTM, CDR2 ANQGSEA. The length of the CDR3 is 16 residues. The CDR3: CSVAGGTGGFNQPQHF. The CDR3 DNA reads as TGCAGCGTTGCGGGGGGGACAGGGGGTTTCAATCAGCCCCAGCATTTT.

This clonotype came up many times. This chain joins TRBV5-8 and TRBJ1-6; TRBD1 is a possible D gene (6 bases). The CDR3 totals 15 residues. V lost 4 bases to trimming and J lost 10 bases, with 18 bases between them. CDR1 is SGHTS, CDR2 YDEGEE, per germline. As DNA, the CDR3 is TGTGCCAGCAGCCTGGGGGCGGGCCATGAGTCACCCCTCCACTTT. Translating gives CASSLGAGHESPLHF.

Many counts were recorded for this clonotype. The rearrangement links TRBV4-1 to TRBJ2-6; tentatively, D is TRBD1 or TRBD2 (5 bases each). V lost 2 bases, J lost 0 bases, and 17 bases lay in between. This CDR3 spans 19 amino acids. Germline values: CDR1 MGHRA, CDR2 YSYEKL. The CDR3 coding sequence is TGCGCCAGCAGCCAAATTGGGACCAGCCTACACTCTGGGGCCAACGTCCTGACTTTC. It specifies CASSQIGTSLHSGANVLTF.

In its sample, this clonotype was seen many times. This chain uses TRBV24-1 with TRBJ2-1; 9 positions agree with TRBD1. The length of the CDR3 is 12 residues. V shed 7 bases and J 8 bases; nucleotides not matched to a gene: 2. Looked up from germline, CDR1 is KGHDR and CDR2 is SFDVKD. DNA of the CDR3: TGTGCCACCAGAGGACAGGGGCATGAGCAGTTCTTC. This encodes CATRGQGHEQFF.

The table lists this clonotype with many counts. This chain uses TRBV20-1 with TRBJ1-2; D possibly corresponds to TRBD1 (5 bases). V was cut by 5 bases and J by 0 bases, with 19 bases left in between. Germline lookup yields CDR1 DFQATT and CDR2 SNEGSKA (reference sequence). This CDR3 is built from 16 residues. CDR3 nucleotide sequence: TGCAGTGCTCCGGCCCTGACAGCAGACACTAACTATGGCTACACCTTC. Residues: CSAPALTADTNYGYTF.

The chain is built from TRBV20-1 and TRBJ2-1; 13 bases align to TRBD2. V shed 4 bases, J shed 6 bases, and the junction held 12 bases outside the gene matches. The CDR3 has 17 amino acids. Germline values: CDR1 DFQATT, CDR2 SNEGSKA (reference sequence). The CDR3 here is CSANSPRGLAGFNEQFF. DNA of the CDR3: TGCAGTGCTAACTCCCCACGGGGACTAGCGGGATTCAATGAGCAGTTCTTC.